One and the same sample provided the 32 T cell receptor beta chains below, sequenced in a study of T-cell reconstitution after alpha-beta-depleted transplantation in children. It was with unique molecular identifiers that the TCRbeta library was prepared. One entry per CDR3 protein results from TCRdb running MiXCR on the PCR reads. This sample has about 610,000 distinct CDR3 sequences, with roughly a tenth found just once. The material was PBMCs from the stem cell graft donor, obtained from the stem cell graft. These receptors came from a human donor who donated a stem cell graft to a child with acute myeloid leukemia.

This clonotype has a count of ten or more. The chain recombines TRBV20-1 with TRBJ2-1; 10 bases fit TRBD1. From germline, CDR1 is DFQATT and CDR2 SNEGSKA (reference sequence). The CDR3 has 14 residues. V gave up 3 bases and J gave up 7 bases; unmatched junction bases: 6. The CDR3 sequence: CSASRGQGWNEQFF. The CDR3, as DNA: TGCAGTGCTAGTCGGGGACAGGGGTGGAATGAGCAGTTCTTC.

V gene TRBV3-1 combines with J gene TRBJ2-3; either TRBD1 or TRBD2 may fit D (5 bases each). Trimming pared 0 bases from V and 1 base from J, leaving 14 bases between. The CDR3 has 17 amino acids. Germline V gene data show CDR1 as LGHDT and CDR2 as YNNKEL (reference sequence). The CDR3 sequence is CASSQDVPRGGTDTQYF. The CDR3, as DNA: TGTGCCAGCAGCCAAGATGTCCCGCGAGGGGGCACAGATACGCAGTATTTT.

The rearrangement uses TRBV7-8 and TRBJ2-6, with D maybe TRBD2 (9 bases). V was cut by 3 bases and J by 2 bases, with 20 bases left in between. CDR1 is SGHVS and CDR2 is FQNEAQ in the germline V gene. The CDR3 loop spans 19 amino acids. CDR3 bases: TGTGCCAGCAGCTTGCGGGGGGGCAGGGGGCTAGCTGGGGCCAACGTCCTGACTTTC. It specifies CASSLRGGRGLAGANVLTF.

This clonotype was detected only a few times. The CDR3 is CATSREGQGVIGYTF. CDR3 DNA sequence: TGCGCCACCTCGAGGGAAGGACAGGGGGTAATTGGCTACACCTTC. The gene calls are TRBV5-1 and TRBJ1-2; 10 nucleotides align to TRBD1. Trimming cost V 9 bases and J 7 bases; bases outside gene matches: 15. The germline V gene encodes CDR1 SGHRS and CDR2 YFSETQ. CDR3 length: 15 amino acids.

This clonotype occurred a few times. The gene calls are TRBV6-4 and TRBJ1-1; D not certain. V lost 6 bases and J lost 3, with 11 bases in between. Germline loops: CDR1 MRHNA, CDR2 SNTAGT. This CDR3 is built from 13 residues. In DNA form, the CDR3 reads TGTGCCAGCAGAAGAGTGGAGTACACTGAAGCTTTCTTT. Protein: CASRRVEYTEAFF.

This clonotype has just a few counts. This chain uses TRBV5-1 with TRBJ2-1, with 12 positions matching TRBD2. Trimming took 3 bases from V and 2 from J; bases not matched to a gene: 3. Germline V lookup: CDR1 SGHRS, CDR2 YFSETQ. The CDR3 is 16 amino acids. CDR3 in amino acids: CASSSTSGGPYNEQFF. The CDR3 nucleotides are TGCGCCAGCAGCTCGACTAGCGGGGGTCCCTACAATGAGCAGTTCTTC.

The genes are TRBV2 and TRBJ1-1; D might be TRBD1 (6 bases). The CDR3 sequence is 16 residues long. The V and J ends lost 1 base and 6 bases respectively, with 18 bases between them. CDR1 is SNHLY, CDR2 FYNNEI, per germline. The CDR3 nucleotides read TGTGCCAGCAGTGAAGGGAGGGGGGGCGCAGGCCCTGAAGCTTTCTTT. Translated, it gives CASSEGRGGAGPEAFF.

This clonotype has only a few counts. The rearrangement joins TRBV29-1 to TRBJ2-7; the match to TRBD1 covers 8 bases. This CDR3 contains 13 residues. The V gene's germline CDR1 is SQVTM and CDR2 ANQGSEA. Unmatched junction bases numbered 9, after V lost 6 bases and J lost 5 bases. The CDR3 DNA reads TGCAGCGTCCGGACAGGGATAGTGCACGAGCAGTACTTC. Translating gives CSVRTGIVHEQYF.

This clonotype occurred a few times. This rearrangement joins TRBV6-6 to TRBJ2-5, with D tentatively TRBD1 (5 bases). The germline gives CDR1 MNHNY, CDR2 SVGAGI (reference sequence). The V and J ends lost 8 bases and 5 bases respectively, with 15 bases between them. This CDR3 spans 13 amino acids. The CDR3 region is CASQRQSVETQYF. The CDR3 nucleotides are TGTGCCAGCCAGAGACAGAGTGTGGAGACCCAGTACTTC.

Only a few counts were recorded for this clonotype. This chain links TRBV27 with TRBJ2-3, with TRBD2 matching 7 bases. In germline, CDR1 is MNHEY, CDR2 SMNVEV (reference sequence). The CDR3 has 15 residues. J was trimmed by 14 bases and V by 6 bases; bases with no gene match: 20. The CDR3 reads CASRRLERTDGRRYF. CDR3 DNA sequence: TGTGCCAGCAGACGTCTGGAACGTACAGACGGGAGGCGGTATTTT.

This clonotype was observed a single time. Here the CDR3 reads CASSPPFEGGGYF. As DNA, the CDR3 is TGTGCCAGCAGCCCCCCCTTCGAAGGGGGCGGGTATTTT. This chain uses TRBV7-9 with TRBJ2-3; 7 bases line up with TRBD1. J was trimmed by 14 bases and V by 5 bases; bases with no gene match: 13. CDR1 and CDR2 (germline): SEHNR, FQNEAQ (reference sequence). This CDR3 has 13 amino acids. The whole variable domain, remainder taken from reference TRBV7-9 and TRBJ2-3, is DTGVSQNPRHKITKRGQNVTFRCDPISEHNRLYWYRQTLGQGPEFLTYFQNEAQLEKSRLLSDRFSAERPKGSFSTLEIQRTEQGDSAMYLCASSPPFEGGGYFGPGTRLTVL.

In its sample, this clonotype was seen once. The chain joins TRBV11-1 to TRBJ1-3, with TRBD1 matching over 10 bases. Germline V gene lookup returns CDR1 SGHAT and CDR2 FQDESV (reference sequence). Germline trimming cut 5 bases from V and 0 bases from J; bases unmatched to any gene: 10. The CDR3 contains 18 residues. Here the CDR3 DNA reads TGTGCCAGCAGCCGGGACAGGGGCATCCTTTTCTCTGGAAACACCATATATTTT. Amino acids: CASSRDRGILFSGNTIYF.

The V call is TRBV5-5, the J call TRBJ2-7, with D possibly being TRBD1 or TRBD2 (6 bases each). V was shortened by 3 bases and J by 3 bases, with 19 bases between the two germline ends. This CDR3 has 16 residues. Germline V gene lookup returns CDR1 SGHKS and CDR2 YYEKEE (reference sequence). This CDR3 reads CASSSILQGGLYEQYF. The DNA for the CDR3 is TGTGCCAGCAGCTCTATTTTACAGGGAGGCCTCTACGAGCAGTACTTC.

The J gene is TRBJ2-3, the V gene TRBV9; D uncertain. The CDR3 totals 16 residues. Germline assignment: CDR1 SGDLS and CDR2 YYNGEE. V lost 4 bases and J 0 bases, leaving 15 bases between the germline ends. The CDR3 nucleotides read TGTGCCAGCAGCTCCCGACGTACTACTAGCACAGATACGCAGTATTTT. Its translation is CASSSRRTTSTDTQYF.

This clonotype was detected a few times. The chain uses TRBV12-3 or TRBV12-4 and TRBJ2-1; 7 nucleotides align to TRBD1. Trimming cost V 5 bases and J 7 bases; bases outside gene matches: 5. The CDR3 loop spans 13 amino acids. CDR3 in amino acids: CASSELTGNEQFF. For the CDR3, the DNA is TGTGCCAGCAGTGAACTGACAGGGAATGAGCAGTTCTTC.

There are many counts of this clonotype. The chain couples TRBV2 to TRBJ2-3; D uncertain. Germline CDR1 and CDR2: SNHLY and FYNNEI. CDR3 length equals 11 residues. The V end was cut by 6 bases, the J end by 5 bases, with 6 bases between. DNA of the CDR3: TGTGCCAGCAGGGCTTTAGATACGCAGTATTTT. This codes for CASRALDTQYF.

Many counts were recorded for this clonotype. J is TRBJ2-7 and V is TRBV29-1, with 15 bases aligning to TRBD2. In germline, CDR1 is SQVTM, CDR2 ANQGSEA. V was pared by 1 base and J by 2 bases, with 3 bases of the junction left unmatched. The CDR3 runs to 16 residues. The CDR3 DNA sequence: TGCAGCGTTGAAGGGGGACTAGCGGGAGGAACCTACGAGCAGTACTTC. Residues: CSVEGGLAGGTYEQYF.

This clonotype was observed many times. The V gene is TRBV20-1, the J gene TRBJ2-3; D call uncertain. CDR3 length: 12 residues. Trimming stripped 4 bases from V and 1 base from J, with 6 bases between. In germline, CDR1 is DFQATT, CDR2 SNEGSKA (reference sequence). The CDR3 DNA sequence: TGCAGTGCTAATTTCGGCACAGATACGCAGTATTTT. It yields the protein CSANFGTDTQYF.

This chain connects TRBV4-2 to TRBJ2-2, with D perhaps TRBD2 (6 bases). This CDR3 spans 14 amino acids. V lost 7 bases, J lost 4 bases, and 13 bases lay in between. Germline CDR1 and CDR2: LGHNA and YNFKEQ. Here the CDR3 reads CASIDLGGTGELFF. As DNA, the CDR3 is TGTGCCAGCATTGACTTGGGGGGCACCGGGGAGCTGTTTTTT.

The J gene is TRBJ2-3, the V gene TRBV9; TRBD1 might be the D (6 bases). Germline V gene data show CDR1 as SGDLS and CDR2 as YYNGEE. The ends were cut back, 3 bases at V and 9 bases at J, with 17 bases in the middle. The CDR3 loop spans 14 amino acids. DNA for the CDR3: TGTGCCAGCAGCGAGGAAACAGGGCTCGACACGCAGTATTTT. Encoded protein: CASSEETGLDTQYF.

This clonotype was recorded at least ten times. V gene TRBV7-9 combines with J gene TRBJ2-3; no firm D call. The germline V gene encodes CDR1 SEHNR and CDR2 FQNEAQ (reference sequence). The CDR3 consists of 14 residues. Trimming shortened V by 10 bases and J by 1 base, and 15 bases separated the two germline ends. For the CDR3, the DNA is TGTGCCAATGGGAAGGACCTTGGCACAGATACGCAGTATTTT. Translation: CANGKDLGTDTQYF.

The rearrangement uses TRBV7-8 and TRBJ2-1; D might be TRBD1 (6 bases). The ends were cut back, 0 bases at V and 6 bases at J, with 18 bases in the middle. The germline V gene has CDR1 SGHVS and CDR2 FQNEAQ. The CDR3 is made up of 17 amino acids. The CDR3 reads CASSLALSRLGANEQFF. DNA for the CDR3: TGTGCCAGCAGCTTAGCGCTTTCCCGACTGGGGGCCAATGAGCAGTTCTTC. Looking up the rest from reference TRBV7-8 and TRBJ2-1 gives the full variable domain: GAGVSQSPRYKVAKRGQDVALRCDPISGHVSLFWYQQALGQGPEFLTYFQNEAQLDKSGLPSDRFFAERPEGSVSTLKIQRTQQEDSAVYLCASSLALSRLGANEQFFGPGTRLTVL.

This clonotype turned up a few times. The CDR3 loop reads CASSEGRGHEQYF. The CDR3 nucleotides read TGTGCCAGCAGTGAAGGCAGGGGACACGAGCAGTACTTC. The chain uses TRBV25-1 and TRBJ2-7; maybe TRBD1 (6 bases). The V end lost 2 bases, the J end lost 5 bases, and 10 bases lay between the germline ends. Germline assignment: CDR1 MGHDK and CDR2 SYGVNS. The CDR3 contains 13 residues.

The chain has TRBV18 and TRBJ1-1; D is unresolved. Trimming stripped 4 bases from V and 3 bases from J, with 6 bases between. CDR3 length equals 12 residues. The V gene's germline CDR1 is KGHSH and CDR2 LQKENI. The CDR3 DNA sequence: TGTGCCAGCTCACTTTCGGACACTGAAGCTTTCTTT. Its protein is CASSLSDTEAFF.

The sample holds a few counts of this clonotype. This chain links TRBV5-1 with TRBJ1-1; D not certain. With 4 bases removed from V and 1 base from J, the gap between germline ends came to 14 bases. There are 15 residues in the CDR3. Germline V gene lookup returns CDR1 SGHRS and CDR2 YFSETQ. In DNA form, the CDR3 reads TGCGCCAGCAGCCTGACGGGCAGGCCGAACACTGAAGCTTTCTTT. This encodes CASSLTGRPNTEAFF.

This clonotype was seen a few times. V usage is TRBV5-1 and J usage is TRBJ2-2, with a tentative D call TRBD2 (6 bases). Germline V gives CDR1 SGHRS, CDR2 YFSETQ. V dropped 4 bases and J dropped 6 bases, with 10 bases sitting between them. The CDR3 totals 13 residues. CDR3 amino acids: CASSTTRSGELFF. The CDR3 DNA follows: TGCGCCAGCAGCACGACTAGGTCCGGGGAGCTGTTTTTT.

As to this clonotype: This may be a read error, as it is one base from a much larger clone. V is TRBV9 and J is TRBJ2-1, with 8 bases fitting TRBD1. The V gene's germline CDR1 is SGDLS and CDR2 YYNGEE. This CDR3 has 18 amino acids. In DNA form, the CDR3 reads TGTGCCAGCAGCGTAGCGAGGACAGGGCGAAGCTCCTACAAAGAGCAGTTCTTC. Protein: CASSVARTGRSSYKEQFF.

The chain has TRBV9 and TRBJ2-7, with 9 nucleotides matching TRBD1. This CDR3 has 16 residues. Germline V gene sequence: CDR1 SGDLS, CDR2 YYNGEE. The ends lost 0 bases at V and 5 bases at J; junction bases unmatched: 9. The CDR3 region is CASSVALGTGSDEQYF. DNA for the CDR3: TGTGCCAGCAGCGTAGCTCTCGGGACAGGGTCCGACGAGCAGTACTTC.

V gene TRBV7-8 combines with J gene TRBJ1-6; D unclear. Per germline, CDR1 SGHVS and CDR2 FQNEAQ. There are 14 residues in the CDR3. Trimming shortened V by 1 base and J by 7 bases, and 8 bases separated the two germline ends. CDR3: CASSLEPRNSPLHF. In DNA form, the CDR3 reads TGTGCCAGCAGCTTAGAGCCCAGAAATTCACCCCTCCACTTT. Filled out from reference TRBV7-8 and TRBJ1-6, the complete variable domain reads GAGVSQSPRYKVAKRGQDVALRCDPISGHVSLFWYQQALGQGPEFLTYFQNEAQLDKSGLPSDRFFAERPEGSVSTLKIQRTQQEDSAVYLCASSLEPRNSPLHFGNGTRLTVT.

V gene TRBV7-8 combines with J gene TRBJ1-1, with no clear D. The CDR3 length is 13 residues. Germline V CDR1 and CDR2: SGHVS, FQNEAQ. The V and J ends lost 2 bases and 6 bases respectively, with 10 bases between them. This CDR3 is CASSLRLSAEAFF. CDR3 coding DNA: TGTGCCAGCAGCTTACGTCTCAGCGCTGAAGCTTTCTTT.

This clonotype was counted between two and nine times. The chain combines TRBV2 with TRBJ1-2, with 8 bases identical to TRBD1. The CDR3 covers 15 residues. Unmatched junction bases numbered 13, after V lost 9 bases and J lost 4 bases. Germline V CDR1 and CDR2: SNHLY, FYNNEI. The CDR3 bases are TGTGCCAGTCGAGACATCTCGACAGGGGTCTATGGCTACACCTTC. It codes for CASRDISTGVYGYTF.

This clonotype has a handful of counts. This chain joins TRBV7-2 and TRBJ2-1, with D possibly TRBD2 on 5 matching bases. V shed 1 base and J shed 7 bases, with 17 bases lying between them. In germline, CDR1 is SGHTA, CDR2 FQGNSA. The CDR3 extends over 16 amino acids. The CDR3 coding sequence is TGTGCCAGCAGCTTAGTAGCTGCTACTCCGGGAAATGAGCAGTTCTTC. Amino acid sequence: CASSLVAATPGNEQFF.